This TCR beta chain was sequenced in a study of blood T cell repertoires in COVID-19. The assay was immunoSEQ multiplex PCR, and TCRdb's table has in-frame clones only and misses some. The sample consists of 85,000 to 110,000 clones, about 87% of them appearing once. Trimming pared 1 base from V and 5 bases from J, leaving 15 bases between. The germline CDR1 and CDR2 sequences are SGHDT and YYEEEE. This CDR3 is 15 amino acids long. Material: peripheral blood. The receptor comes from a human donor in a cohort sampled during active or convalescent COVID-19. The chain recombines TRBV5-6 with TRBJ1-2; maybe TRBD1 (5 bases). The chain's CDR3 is CASSLYMWGLYGYTF. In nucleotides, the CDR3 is TGTGCCAGCAGCTTGTATATGTGGGGCCTATATGGCTACACCTTC.